The source of this TCR beta chain is a study of human thymus T cells. Findings and caveats of the study: What appeared biased in thymic and blood repertoires was the usage of V and J genes.

Trimming stripped 3 bases from V and 6 bases from J, with 8 bases between. Germline values: CDR1 SGHRS, CDR2 YFSETQ. The CDR3 consists of 12 residues. About this clone itself: Its specificity is not known.

Thymus tissue was removed during corrective cardiac surgery. Sequencing used immunoSEQ multiplex PCR; TCRdb keeps in-frame clones, though not all of them. The sample carries approximately 71,000 clones, roughly 95% recorded once. The chain recombines TRBV5-1 with TRBJ2-3; D perhaps matches TRBD1 (5 bases). Material for sequencing was thymus tissue. This TCR came from a girl in the first two years of life with a congenital heart defect but otherwise immunologically healthy. The CDR3 DNA reads TGCGCCAGCAGCTGGAAGGGGGATACGCAGTATTTT. Protein: CASSWKGDTQYF. The full variable domain, rest sourced from reference TRBV5-1 and TRBJ2-3, is KAGVTQTPRYLIKTRGQQVTLSCSPISGHRSVSWYQQTPGQGLQFLFEYFSETQRNKGNFPGRFSGRQFSNSRSEMNVSTLELGDSALYLCASSWKGDTQYFGPGTRLTVL.